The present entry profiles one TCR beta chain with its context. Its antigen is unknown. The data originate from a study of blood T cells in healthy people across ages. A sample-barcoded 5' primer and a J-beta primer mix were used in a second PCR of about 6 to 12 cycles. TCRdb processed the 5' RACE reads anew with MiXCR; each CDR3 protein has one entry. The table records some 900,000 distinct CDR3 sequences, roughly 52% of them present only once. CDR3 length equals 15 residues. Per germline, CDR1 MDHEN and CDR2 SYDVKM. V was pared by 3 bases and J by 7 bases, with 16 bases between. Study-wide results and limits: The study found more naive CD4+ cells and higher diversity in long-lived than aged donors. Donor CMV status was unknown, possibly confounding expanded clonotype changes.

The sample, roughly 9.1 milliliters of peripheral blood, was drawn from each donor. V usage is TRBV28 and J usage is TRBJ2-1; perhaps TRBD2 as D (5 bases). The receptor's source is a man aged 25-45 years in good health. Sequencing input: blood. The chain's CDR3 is CASSFGTGSVNEQFF. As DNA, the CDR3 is TGTGCCAGCAGTTTCGGCACGGGATCGGTAAATGAGCAGTTCTTC.